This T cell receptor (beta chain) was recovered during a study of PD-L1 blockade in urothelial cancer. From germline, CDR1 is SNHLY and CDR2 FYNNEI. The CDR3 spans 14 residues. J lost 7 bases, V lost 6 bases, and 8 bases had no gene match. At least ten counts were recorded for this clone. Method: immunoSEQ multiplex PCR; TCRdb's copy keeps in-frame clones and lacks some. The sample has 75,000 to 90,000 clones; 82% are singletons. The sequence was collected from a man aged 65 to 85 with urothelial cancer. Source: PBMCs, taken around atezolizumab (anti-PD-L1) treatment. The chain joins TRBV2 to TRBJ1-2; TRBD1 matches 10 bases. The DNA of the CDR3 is TGTGCCAGCAGCGACGGACAGGGGGGATCTGGCTACACCTTC. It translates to CASSDGQGGSGYTF.